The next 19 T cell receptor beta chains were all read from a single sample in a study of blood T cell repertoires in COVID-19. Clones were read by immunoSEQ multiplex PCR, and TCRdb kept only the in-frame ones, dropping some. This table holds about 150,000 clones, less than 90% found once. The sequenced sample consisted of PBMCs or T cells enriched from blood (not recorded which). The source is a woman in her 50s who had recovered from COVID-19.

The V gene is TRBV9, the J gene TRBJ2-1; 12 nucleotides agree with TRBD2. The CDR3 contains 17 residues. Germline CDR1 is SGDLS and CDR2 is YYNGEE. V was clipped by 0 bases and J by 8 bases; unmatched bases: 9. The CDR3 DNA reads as TGTGCCAGCAGCGTAGTACCCGCTAGCGGGGGGGCCGATGAGCAGTTCTTC. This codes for CASSVVPASGGADEQFF.

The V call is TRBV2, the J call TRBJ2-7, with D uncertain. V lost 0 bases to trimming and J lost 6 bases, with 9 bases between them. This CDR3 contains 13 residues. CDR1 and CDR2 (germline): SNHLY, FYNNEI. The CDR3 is CASSEARFVEQYF. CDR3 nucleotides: TGTGCCAGCAGTGAAGCGCGCTTTGTCGAGCAGTACTTC.

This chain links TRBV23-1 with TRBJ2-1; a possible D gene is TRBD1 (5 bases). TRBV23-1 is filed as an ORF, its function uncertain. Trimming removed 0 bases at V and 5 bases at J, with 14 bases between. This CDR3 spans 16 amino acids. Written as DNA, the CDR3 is TGCGCCAGCAGTCAATCTTGGGGCCGGCTGAACAATGAGCAGTTCTTC. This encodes CASSQSWGRLNNEQFF.

CDR3 coding DNA: TGTGCCAGCAGCCGTGCCGGCCGGACAGACTTAGATGGCTACACCTTC. Translating gives CASSRAGRTDLDGYTF. The chain combines TRBV5-4 with TRBJ1-2; TRBD1 is a possible D gene (6 bases). V shed 4 bases and J shed 6 bases, with 22 bases lying between them. This CDR3 contains 16 residues. CDR1 and CDR2 from the germline V gene are SGHNT and YYREEE (reference sequence).

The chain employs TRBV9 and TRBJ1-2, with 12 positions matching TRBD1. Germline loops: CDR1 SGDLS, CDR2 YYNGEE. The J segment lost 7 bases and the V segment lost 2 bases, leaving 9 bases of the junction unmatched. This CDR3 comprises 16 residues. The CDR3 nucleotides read TGTGCCAGCAGCGTGGGCGGGACAGGGGGCTGGAGTGGCTACACCTTC. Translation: CASSVGGTGGWSGYTF.

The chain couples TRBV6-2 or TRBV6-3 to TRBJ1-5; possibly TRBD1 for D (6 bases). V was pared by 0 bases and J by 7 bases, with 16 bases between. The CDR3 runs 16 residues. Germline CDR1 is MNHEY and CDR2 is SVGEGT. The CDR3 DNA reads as TGTGCCAGCAGTTACTCGAACAGAACAGGGCCGCAGCCCCAGCATTTT. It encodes CASSYSNRTGPQPQHF.

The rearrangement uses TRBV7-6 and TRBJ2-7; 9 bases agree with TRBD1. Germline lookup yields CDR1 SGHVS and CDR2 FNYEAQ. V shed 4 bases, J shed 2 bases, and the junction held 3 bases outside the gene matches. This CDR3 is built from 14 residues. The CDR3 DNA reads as TGTGCCAGCAGCTCCCGGACAGGGGCCTACGAGCAGTACTTC. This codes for CASSSRTGAYEQYF.

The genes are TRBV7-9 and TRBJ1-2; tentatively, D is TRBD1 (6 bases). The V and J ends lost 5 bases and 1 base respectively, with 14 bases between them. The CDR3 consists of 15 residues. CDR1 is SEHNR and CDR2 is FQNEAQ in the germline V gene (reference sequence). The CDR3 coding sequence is TGTGCCAGCAGCCAGGGGAGCACTTATAACTATGGCTACACCTTC. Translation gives CASSQGSTYNYGYTF.

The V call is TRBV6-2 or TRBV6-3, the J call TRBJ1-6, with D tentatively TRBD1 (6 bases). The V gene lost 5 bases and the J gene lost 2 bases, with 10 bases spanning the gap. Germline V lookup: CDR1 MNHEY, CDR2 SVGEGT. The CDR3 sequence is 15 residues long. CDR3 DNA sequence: TGTGCCAGCAGTCAACGGGACACCTATAATTCACCCCTCCACTTT. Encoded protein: CASSQRDTYNSPLHF.

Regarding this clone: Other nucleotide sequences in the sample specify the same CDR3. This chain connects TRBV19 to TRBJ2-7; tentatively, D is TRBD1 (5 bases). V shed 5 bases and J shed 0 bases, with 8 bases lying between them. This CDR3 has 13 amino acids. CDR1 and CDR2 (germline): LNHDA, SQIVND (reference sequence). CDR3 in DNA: TGTGCCAGTAGTTCTACAGGCTCCTACGAGCAGTACTTC. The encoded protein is CASSSTGSYEQYF.

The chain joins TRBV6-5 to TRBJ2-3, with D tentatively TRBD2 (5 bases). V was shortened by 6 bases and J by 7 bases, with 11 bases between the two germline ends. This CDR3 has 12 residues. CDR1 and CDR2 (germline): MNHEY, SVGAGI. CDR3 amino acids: CASSNSGYTQYF. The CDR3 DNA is TGTGCCAGCAGCAACAGCGGCTATACGCAGTATTTT.

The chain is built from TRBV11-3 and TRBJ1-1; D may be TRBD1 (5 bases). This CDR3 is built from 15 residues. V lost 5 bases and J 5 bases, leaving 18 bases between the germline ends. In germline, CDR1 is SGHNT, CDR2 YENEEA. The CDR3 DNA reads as TGTGCCAGCAGCCGTTCAGACAGTTTCCGAACTGAAGCTTTCTTT. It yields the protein CASSRSDSFRTEAFF.

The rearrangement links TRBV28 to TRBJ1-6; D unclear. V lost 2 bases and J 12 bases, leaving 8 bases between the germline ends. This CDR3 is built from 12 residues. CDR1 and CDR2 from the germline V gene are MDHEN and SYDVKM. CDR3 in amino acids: CASSLSRLPLHF. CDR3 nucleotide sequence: TGTGCCAGCAGTTTAAGTAGACTACCCCTCCACTTT.

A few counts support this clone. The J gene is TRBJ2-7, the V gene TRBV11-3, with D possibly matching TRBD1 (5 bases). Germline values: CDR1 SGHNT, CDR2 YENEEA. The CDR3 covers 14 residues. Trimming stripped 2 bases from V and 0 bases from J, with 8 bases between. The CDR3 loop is CASSLSDSSYEQYF. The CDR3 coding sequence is TGTGCCAGCAGCTTATCCGACAGCTCCTACGAGCAGTACTTC.

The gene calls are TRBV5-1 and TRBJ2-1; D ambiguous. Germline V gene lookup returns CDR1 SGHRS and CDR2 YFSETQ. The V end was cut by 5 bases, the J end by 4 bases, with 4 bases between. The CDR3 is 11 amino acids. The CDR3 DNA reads TGCGCCAGCAGAGAGTACAATGAGCAGTTCTTC. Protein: CASREYNEQFF.

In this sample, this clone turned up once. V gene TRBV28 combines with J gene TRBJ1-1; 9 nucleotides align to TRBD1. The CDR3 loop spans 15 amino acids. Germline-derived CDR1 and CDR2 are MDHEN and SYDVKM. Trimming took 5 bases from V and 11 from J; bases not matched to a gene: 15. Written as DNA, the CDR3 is TGTGCCAGCAGTGAACCGGGACAGGGTGTCCTCCCCGCTTTCTTT. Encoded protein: CASSEPGQGVLPAFF.

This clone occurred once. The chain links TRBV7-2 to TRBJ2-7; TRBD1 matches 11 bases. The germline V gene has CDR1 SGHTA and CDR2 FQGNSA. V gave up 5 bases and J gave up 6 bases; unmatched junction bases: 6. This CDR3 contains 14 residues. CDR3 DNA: TGTGCCAGCAGCCGCGGACAGGGGGCTCTCGAGCAGTACTTC. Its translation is CASSRGQGALEQYF.

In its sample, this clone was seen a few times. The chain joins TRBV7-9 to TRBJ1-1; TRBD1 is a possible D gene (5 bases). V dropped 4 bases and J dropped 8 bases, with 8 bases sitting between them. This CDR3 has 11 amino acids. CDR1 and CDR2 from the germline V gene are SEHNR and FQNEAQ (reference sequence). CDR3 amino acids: CASSWRQEAFF. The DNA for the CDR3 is TGTGCCAGCAGCTGGAGACAGGAAGCTTTCTTT.

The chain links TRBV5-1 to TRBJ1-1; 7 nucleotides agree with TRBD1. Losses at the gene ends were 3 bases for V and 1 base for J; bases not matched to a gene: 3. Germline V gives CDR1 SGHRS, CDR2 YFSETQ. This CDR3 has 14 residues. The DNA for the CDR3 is TGCGCCAGCAGCTGGGGGACAGCGAACACTGAAGCTTTCTTT. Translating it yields CASSWGTANTEAFF.